The TCR beta chain described here comes from a study of cytomegalovirus exposure and HLA in healthy donors. Profiled with immunoSEQ multiplex PCR; TCRdb holds only in-frame clones, not every one. The repertoire includes approximately 200,000 clones, 75% to 85% of them detected once, and over 10% sits in the top ten. Germline CDR1 is SQVTM and CDR2 is ANQGSEA. Trimming took 0 bases from V and 11 from J, leaving 7 bases between them. The length of the CDR3 is 10 residues. Input material: PBMCs. V is TRBV29-1 and J is TRBJ1-1; the D is unclear. This TCR was recovered from a woman aged 25 to 39 in good health and CMV-seropositive. CDR3 in DNA: TGCAGCGTTGAAGATAGAGGGGCTTTCTTT. It encodes CSVEDRGAFF.